A single TCR beta chain is shown here with its context. The data stem from a study of blood T cell repertoires in COVID-19. Study details: Researchers got acute and convalescent COVID-19 samples from the United States, Italy and Spain. PBMCs, B-cell-depleted T cells, or T cells provided the cDNA or gDNA that made up the material.

As originally analysed: How many nucleated cells were present was estimated from reference gene primer amplification. TCRdb's copy holds only in-frame clones and misses some; the assay was immunoSEQ multiplex PCR. V and J calls and clone size are as listed in that table; D and trimming were resolved from the DNA. The repertoire includes about 90,000 clones, approximately 76% of them detected once, and roughly 6.6% sits in the top ten. The sequencing sample was made of peripheral blood. The clonotype originates from a man aged 65 to 79 with acute or convalescent COVID-19.

The CDR3 sequence: CASSLARAFGDTQYF. The DNA for the CDR3 is TGTGCCAGCAGCTTGGCCAGAGCGTTTGGAGATACGCAGTATTTT. The chain links TRBV5-5 to TRBJ2-3; no clear D. CDR3 length equals 15 residues. Trimming pared 0 bases from V and 5 bases from J, leaving 13 bases between. Germline V gene data show CDR1 as SGHKS and CDR2 as YYEKEE (reference sequence).